This T cell receptor beta chain comes out of a study of T cell responses to AZD1222 COVID-19 vaccine. Study findings and constraints: Every sample of the repertoires postdated the peak T cell response. Among vaccine-associated CD4 TCRs, coverage spanned spike, with dominance at 160-218 and 743-854. Clonal diversity may have been underestimated in mostly white British donors. Baseline testing showed seropositivity in only a handful of AZD1222 recipients.

Note on this clone: Its antigen is still unknown.

The germline V gene encodes CDR1 MNHEY and CDR2 SVGAGI. The CDR3 is made up of 14 amino acids. The V gene lost 6 bases and the J gene lost 5 bases, with 13 bases spanning the gap. Sequencing used immunoSEQ multiplex PCR; TCRdb keeps in-frame clones, though not all of them. The sample includes roughly 120,000 clones, roughly 93% of them seen just once. The J gene is TRBJ2-2, the V gene TRBV6-5; D is perhaps TRBD1 (5 bases). The starting material was peripheral blood, obtained 28 days after the second AZD1222 dose. The TCR was taken from an adult who received the AZD1222 COVID-19 vaccine. CDR3 region: CASRSRVETGELFF. In nucleotides, the CDR3 is TGTGCCAGCAGAAGCAGGGTCGAAACCGGGGAGCTGTTTTTT.